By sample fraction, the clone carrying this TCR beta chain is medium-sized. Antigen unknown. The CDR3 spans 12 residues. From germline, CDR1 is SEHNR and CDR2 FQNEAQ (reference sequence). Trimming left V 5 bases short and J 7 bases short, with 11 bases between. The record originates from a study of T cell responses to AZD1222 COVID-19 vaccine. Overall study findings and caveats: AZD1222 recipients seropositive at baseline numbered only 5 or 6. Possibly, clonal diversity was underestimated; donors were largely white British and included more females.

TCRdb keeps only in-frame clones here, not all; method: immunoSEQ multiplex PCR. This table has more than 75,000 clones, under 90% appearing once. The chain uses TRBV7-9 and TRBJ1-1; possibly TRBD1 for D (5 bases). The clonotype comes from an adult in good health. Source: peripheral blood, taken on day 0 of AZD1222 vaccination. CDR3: CASSPRGIEAFF. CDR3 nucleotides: TGTGCCAGCAGCCCTCGGGGGATTGAAGCTTTCTTT.